Here is one T cell receptor beta chain with its context. Its cognate antigen is unknown. The entry originates in a study of T cells in localized non-small cell lung cancer. TCRdb's table, derived via immunoSEQ multiplex PCR, lists solely in-frame clones and lacks some. The sample has 78,000 or so clones, about 83% seen once. Germline CDR1 reads SEHNR; CDR2 reads FQNEAQ (reference sequence). The CDR3 runs 17 residues. Trimming removed 1 base at V and 6 bases at J, with 19 bases between. General study results and limits: Sequencing, confined to only one tumor region, leaves heterogeneity possible. Uninvolved adjacent lung showed the highest T cell clonality, exceeding tumor.

Sequences were derived from peripheral blood, sampled before any cancer treatment. The rearrangement links TRBV7-9 to TRBJ2-4, with D possibly called TRBD1 or TRBD2 (5 bases each). The clonotype comes from a man aged 40-75 years with stage I lung adenocarcinoma. The CDR3 reads CASSLGSSTPGTNIQYF. The CDR3 nucleotides are TGTGCCAGCAGCTTAGGAAGCAGCACCCCTGGGACAAACATTCAGTACTTC.